These 32 T cell receptor beta chains were all obtained from the same sample, sequenced in a study of blood T cell repertoires in COVID-19 (TCRdb year 2020). Library preparation used the immunoSEQ multiplex PCR assay. The table comes from immuneACCESS by way of TCRdb, which keeps in-frame sequences with V and J called. Part of the clones is missing from these tables; in studies checked, under half for an unresolved V gene and the rest for unknown reasons. For this sample the table gives about 120,000 clones, of which over 75% were detected only once. The ten largest clonotypes hold 4.5% of the sample. The sequenced sample consisted of peripheral blood. The receptors stem from a woman aged 70 to 79 with acute or convalescent COVID-19.

The chain employs TRBV5-6 and TRBJ2-7, with 8 bases fitting TRBD2. This CDR3 has 15 residues. Trimming at V came to 2 bases and at J to 0 bases, leaving 4 bases not matched to a gene. Looked up from germline, CDR1 is SGHDT and CDR2 is YYEEEE. The CDR3 coding sequence is TGTGCCAGCAGCTTAGCGGGGGACTACTCCTACGAGCAGTACTTC. Residues: CASSLAGDYSYEQYF.

The V call is TRBV11-3, the J call TRBJ1-2, with 8 bases that match TRBD1. The trim removed 1 base at V and 5 bases at J, leaving 3 bases unmatched. Germline values: CDR1 SGHNT, CDR2 YENEEA. The CDR3 is 14 residues long. Here the CDR3 reads CASSLGQGSYGYTF. The CDR3 DNA sequence: TGTGCCAGCAGCTTAGGACAGGGGAGTTATGGCTACACCTTC.

The CDR3 nucleotides read TGTGCCAGCAGCGTAGGTGGAGGGACAGATTCACCCCTCCACTTT. Translating gives CASSVGGGTDSPLHF. The chain employs TRBV9 and TRBJ1-6, with 7 bases aligning to TRBD1. The CDR3 length is 15 residues. V trimming: 0 bases; J trimming: 8 bases; junction bases outside the gene matches: 5. The germline gives CDR1 SGDLS, CDR2 YYNGEE. Combining the CDR3 with reference TRBV9 and TRBJ1-6 gives the whole variable domain DSGVTQTPKHLITATGQRVTLRCSPRSGDLSVYWYQQSLDQGLQFLIQYYNGEERAKGNILERFSAQQFPDLHSELNLSSLELGDSALYFCASSVGGGTDSPLHFGNGTRLTVT.

The chain has TRBV7-2 and TRBJ1-4, with D uncertain. CDR1 and CDR2 from the germline V gene are SGHTA and FQGNSA. V dropped 2 bases and J dropped 8 bases, with 18 bases sitting between them. The CDR3 is 16 residues long. CDR3 region: CASSLNPPGREEKLFF. As DNA, the CDR3 is TGTGCCAGCAGCTTAAACCCGCCAGGAAGGGAGGAAAAACTGTTTTTT.

Here the CDR3 reads CAWSDRAEAFF. The CDR3 DNA follows: TGTGCCTGGAGTGACAGGGCGGAAGCTTTCTTT. V usage is TRBV30 and J usage is TRBJ1-1; perhaps TRBD1 as D (6 bases). V was trimmed by 1 base and J by 8 bases, leaving 8 bases between them. Germline CDR1 is GTSNPN and CDR2 is SVGIG (reference sequence). The CDR3 spans 11 residues.

The rearrangement joins TRBV7-9 to TRBJ2-1, with TRBD2 as a possible D gene (5 bases). The CDR3 sequence is 17 residues long. The V end lost 0 bases, the J end lost 7 bases, and 19 bases lay between the germline ends. In germline, CDR1 is SEHNR, CDR2 FQNEAQ (reference sequence). CDR3 bases: TGTGCCAGCAGCTTAGCCCTCTCGAGCGGTTCTACAAATGAGCAGTTCTTC. This sequence encodes CASSLALSSGSTNEQFF.

The rearrangement uses TRBV5-6 and TRBJ1-2; perhaps TRBD1 as D (6 bases). The V end was cut by 1 base, the J end by 3 bases, with 10 bases between. The CDR3 has 14 residues. Germline V gene lookup returns CDR1 SGHDT and CDR2 YYEEEE. Here the CDR3 reads CASSLRGADYGYTF. The DNA for the CDR3 is TGTGCCAGCAGCTTGCGGGGGGCGGACTATGGCTACACCTTC.

The CDR3 spells CASSLRGRYNEQFF. CDR3 coding DNA: TGTGCCAGCAGCTTAAGGGGGAGATACAATGAGCAGTTCTTC. V gene TRBV7-8 combines with J gene TRBJ2-1, with D possibly TRBD1 on 6 matching bases. This CDR3 has 14 amino acids. The ends were cut back, 2 bases at V and 4 bases at J, with 9 bases in the middle. In germline, CDR1 is SGHVS, CDR2 FQNEAQ.

The chain combines TRBV29-1 with TRBJ2-7, with 8 bases fitting TRBD1. Germline V gene data show CDR1 as SQVTM and CDR2 as ANQGSEA. The V gene end was trimmed by 1 base and the J gene end by 3 bases; junction bases not matched to a gene: 2. This CDR3 comprises 13 residues. The CDR3 here is CSVEGGQGYEQYF. As DNA, the CDR3 is TGCAGCGTTGAAGGCGGACAGGGCTACGAGCAGTACTTC.

The chain recombines TRBV5-8 with TRBJ1-2, with D unclear. The CDR3 is 13 residues long. V was trimmed by 2 bases and J by 5 bases, leaving 10 bases between them. Per germline, CDR1 SGHTS and CDR2 YDEGEE. Here the CDR3 reads CASSLGGTYGYTF. CDR3 nucleotides: TGTGCCAGCAGCTTAGGAGGAACGTATGGCTACACCTTC.

The chain couples TRBV25-1 to TRBJ1-6, with D possibly being TRBD1 (6 bases). The V and J ends lost 6 bases and 8 bases respectively, with 26 bases between them. Germline values: CDR1 MGHDK, CDR2 SYGVNS. The length of the CDR3 is 18 residues. The CDR3 bases are TGTGCCAGCAGAGAAACCATCAGTTCCAGGGGAAGGGATTCACCCCTCCACTTT. Its protein is CASRETISSRGRDSPLHF.

This chain connects TRBV7-2 to TRBJ1-2; 7 bases are a match to TRBD1. Per the germline V gene, CDR1 is SGHTA and CDR2 is FQGNSA. The V gene end was trimmed by 5 bases and the J gene end by 5 bases; junction bases not matched to a gene: 8. The length of the CDR3 is 14 residues. The CDR3 reads CASSATGSIYGYTF. The CDR3 region has the DNA TGTGCCAGCAGCGCGACAGGGTCGATTTATGGCTACACCTTC.

The CDR3 spells CASSLGRVRDTGANVLTF. DNA for the CDR3: TGTGCCAGCAGTTTAGGAAGGGTCAGGGACACTGGGGCCAACGTCCTGACTTTC. The chain has TRBV27 and TRBJ2-6, with D maybe TRBD1 (6 bases). The germline gives CDR1 MNHEY, CDR2 SMNVEV (reference sequence). V shed 2 bases and J shed 2 bases, with 16 bases lying between them. The CDR3 length is 18 residues.

In this sample, this clone turned up a few times. The chain combines TRBV7-2 with TRBJ1-5, with D unresolved. The germline V and J ends were trimmed by 3 bases and 7 bases, with 10 bases remaining between them. Germline CDR1 is SGHTA and CDR2 is FQGNSA. CDR3 length: 13 amino acids. As DNA, the CDR3 is TGTGCCAGCAGCTTGAAGGGAGGCCAGCCCCAGCATTTT. It codes for CASSLKGGQPQHF.

Only one count was recorded for this clone. The rearrangement links TRBV10-3 to TRBJ1-5; D gene unclear. The CDR3 runs to 14 residues. Trimming removed 5 bases at V and 3 bases at J, with 11 bases between. The germline V gene encodes CDR1 ENHRY and CDR2 SYGVKD. CDR3 protein: CAISTAGDNQPQHF. The CDR3 DNA is TGTGCCATCAGTACTGCGGGTGACAATCAGCCCCAGCATTTT.

V is TRBV4-2 and J is TRBJ1-6; a weak D match, TRBD1 (6 bases). Germline CDR1 reads LGHNA; CDR2 reads YNFKEQ. This CDR3 has 15 residues. Trimming cost V 2 bases and J 6 bases, with 11 bases left between them. The CDR3 sequence: CASSQTGNANSPLHF. The CDR3 DNA follows: TGTGCCAGCAGCCAAACAGGGAACGCTAATTCACCCCTCCACTTT.

This chain uses TRBV7-2 with TRBJ1-1; possible D gene TRBD1, 6 bases. Trimming pared 3 bases from V and 4 bases from J, leaving 12 bases between. The CDR3 sequence is 14 residues long. Looked up from germline, CDR1 is SGHTA and CDR2 is FQGNSA. CDR3 coding DNA: TGTGCCAGCAGCTTTGGGGGCGCCGGCACTGAAGCTTTCTTT. It yields the protein CASSFGGAGTEAFF.

The genes are TRBV24-1 and TRBJ1-2, with 10 positions matching TRBD1. Trimming cost V 5 bases and J 4 bases; bases outside gene matches: 6. There are 15 residues in the CDR3. Looked up from germline, CDR1 is KGHDR and CDR2 is SFDVKD. The CDR3 protein is CATSGPGTGAYGYTF. CDR3 DNA: TGTGCCACCAGTGGACCCGGGACAGGGGCCTATGGCTACACCTTC.

The CDR3 protein is CASSLSPDRVVYF. DNA for the CDR3: TGTGCCAGCAGCTTGAGTCCCGACAGGGTAGTGTACTTC. This sequence joins TRBV5-6 and TRBJ2-7; 7 nucleotides match TRBD1. The junction had 10 bases not matched to a gene; V was cut back by 1 base and J by 12 bases. The CDR3 has 13 residues. The V gene's germline CDR1 is SGHDT and CDR2 YYEEEE.

The V gene is TRBV11-3, the J gene TRBJ1-1; the D gene is possibly TRBD1 (5 bases). Trimming cost V 4 bases and J 0 bases, with 15 bases left between them. From germline, CDR1 is SGHNT and CDR2 YENEEA. The CDR3 length is 16 residues. CDR3 residues: CASSSSPRTMNTEAFF. CDR3 DNA sequence: TGTGCCAGCAGCTCCAGCCCGCGGACAATGAACACTGAAGCTTTCTTT.

The V call is TRBV13, the J call TRBJ2-5, with 7 bases lining up with TRBD1. Looked up from germline, CDR1 is PRHDT and CDR2 is FYEKMQ (reference sequence). The V segment lost 3 bases and the J segment 1 base; nucleotides outside the gene matches: 11. The CDR3 loop spans 17 amino acids. The CDR3 reads CASSLLLFEGAQETQYF. The CDR3 DNA is TGTGCCAGCAGCTTGTTGTTGTTCGAGGGGGCCCAAGAGACCCAGTACTTC.

The chain employs TRBV30 and TRBJ2-3; 7 positions agree with TRBD1. CDR1 is GTSNPN and CDR2 is SVGIG in the germline V gene (reference sequence). The CDR3 totals 14 residues. V shed 3 bases, J shed 0 bases, and the junction held 3 bases outside the gene matches. The CDR3 protein is CAWRQGFSTDTQYF. The CDR3 nucleotides read TGTGCCTGGAGACAGGGGTTTAGCACAGATACGCAGTATTTT.

This chain joins TRBV7-7 and TRBJ2-5; TRBD2 agrees at 10 bases. CDR1 SSHAT and CDR2 FNYEAQ come from the germline V gene (reference sequence). The CDR3 totals 20 residues. V lost 3 bases and J lost 2; bases outside the gene matches: 18. The CDR3 reads CASSFVSILAGAPWQETQYF. CDR3 bases: TGTGCCAGCAGCTTTGTGTCTATTCTAGCGGGAGCCCCGTGGCAAGAGACCCAGTACTTC. The full variable domain, rest sourced from reference TRBV7-7 and TRBJ2-5, is GAGVSQSPRYKVTKRGQDVTLRCDPISSHATLYWYQQALGQGPEFLTYFNYEAQPDKSGLPSDRFSAERPEGSISTLTIQRTEQRDSAMYRCASSFVSILAGAPWQETQYFGPGTRLLVL.

V and J are TRBV11-2 and TRBJ2-3, with TRBD2 matching 7 bases. Germline CDR1 and CDR2: SGHAT and FQNNGV. J was trimmed by 0 bases and V by 4 bases; bases with no gene match: 7. The CDR3 has 16 amino acids. CDR3 amino acids: CASSYSYGGSTDTQYF. DNA for the CDR3: TGTGCCAGCAGCTATTCCTACGGGGGGAGCACAGATACGCAGTATTTT.

The chain has TRBV10-1 and TRBJ1-2; D not certain. Germline values: CDR1 WNHNN, CDR2 SYGVQD (reference sequence). This CDR3 region has 13 residues. Trimming stripped 2 bases from V and 1 base from J, with 5 bases between. CDR3 DNA sequence: TGCGCCAGCAGTGAGGGGCATAACTATGGCTACACCTTC. Encoded protein: CASSEGHNYGYTF.

The chain combines TRBV15 with TRBJ1-2; D gene ambiguous. Germline CDR1 LNHNV, CDR2 YYDKDF (reference sequence). With 0 bases removed from V and 1 base from J, the gap between germline ends came to 12 bases. The CDR3 covers 16 residues. The chain's CDR3 is CATSRDRQTVNYGYTF. In DNA form, the CDR3 reads TGTGCCACCAGCAGAGATCGTCAAACGGTTAACTATGGCTACACCTTC.

The chain links TRBV7-3 to TRBJ1-3; tentative D call: TRBD1 (6 bases). Deletions cut 5 bases from V and 4 bases from J, with 9 bases between. The V gene's germline CDR1 is SGHTA and CDR2 FQGTGA. The length of the CDR3 is 13 residues. CDR3 DNA sequence: TGTGCCAGCAGCGCAGGGGTAGGAAACACCATATATTTT. The encoded protein is CASSAGVGNTIYF. Full variable domain (remainder filled in from reference TRBV7-3 and TRBJ1-3): GAGVSQTPSNKVTEKGKYVELRCDPISGHTALYWYRQSLGQGPEFLIYFQGTGAADDSGLPNDRFFAVRPEGSVSTLKIQRTERGDSAVYLCASSAGVGNTIYFGEGSWLTVV.

This clone came up once. The V and J genes are TRBV10-3 and TRBJ1-6, with 7 bases aligning to TRBD1. With V trimmed by 5 bases and J by 7 bases, 11 bases remained unmatched. Germline CDR1 and CDR2: ENHRY and SYGVKD. This CDR3 is built from 16 residues. DNA for the CDR3: TGTGCCATCAGTAGAGCGGGGGGGACAGAAAATTCACCCCTCCACTTT. Translated: CAISRAGGTENSPLHF.

The chain combines TRBV6-5 with TRBJ2-1; 8 bases are shared with TRBD1. Unmatched junction bases numbered 6, after V lost 8 bases and J lost 3 bases. Germline V gene data show CDR1 as MNHEY and CDR2 as SVGAGI. The CDR3 length is 14 residues. The DNA of the CDR3 is TGTGCCAGCGCGACAGGGGCTTTCTACAATGAGCAGTTCTTC. Protein sequence: CASATGAFYNEQFF.

The chain uses TRBV11-3 and TRBJ1-1; TRBD1 is a possible D gene (6 bases). Trimming took 3 bases from V and 5 from J, leaving 25 bases between them. This CDR3 region has 18 residues. Germline V gives CDR1 SGHNT, CDR2 YENEEA. CDR3: CASSFASGGPLRGTEAFF. CDR3 DNA: TGTGCCAGCAGCTTTGCGAGCGGGGGGCCATTACGTGGAACTGAAGCTTTCTTT. Supplemented by reference TRBV11-3 and TRBJ1-1, the full variable domain reads EAGVVQSPRYKIIEKKQPVAFWCNPISGHNTLYWYLQNLGQGPELLIRYENEEAVDDSQLPKDRFSAERLKGVDSTLKIQPAELGDSAVYLCASSFASGGPLRGTEAFFGQGTRLTVV.

The genes are TRBV30 and TRBJ1-2; D is ambiguous. The CDR3 has 17 amino acids. The germline CDR1 and CDR2 sequences are GTSNPN and SVGIG (reference sequence). The germline V and J ends were trimmed by 0 bases and 7 bases, with 24 bases remaining between them. The chain's CDR3 is CAWSVLVLGRTQRGYTF. CDR3 DNA: TGTGCCTGGAGTGTACTTGTTTTGGGCCGAACTCAACGTGGCTACACCTTC.

The chain employs TRBV15 and TRBJ1-5; no clear D. V was trimmed by 0 bases and J by 5 bases, leaving 5 bases between them. The CDR3 runs 13 residues. CDR1 and CDR2 from the germline V gene are LNHNV and YYDKDF (reference sequence). CDR3 region: CATSRDGYQPQHF. In nucleotides, the CDR3 is TGTGCCACCAGCAGAGATGGCTATCAGCCCCAGCATTTT.